This T cell receptor beta chain was captured by sequencing in a study of blood T cell repertoires in COVID-19. Across the whole study: Collection of acute and convalescent COVID-19 samples took place in the United States, Italy and Spain. Sources were T cells, B-cell-depleted T cells, or PBMCs; the material itself was cDNA or gDNA.

Method: immunoSEQ multiplex PCR; TCRdb's copy keeps in-frame clones and lacks some. The table records about 120,000 clones, over 60% of them present only once. This receptor was identified in a woman older than 75 with acute or convalescent COVID-19. Input material: peripheral blood.

CDR3 in DNA: TGTGCCAGCAGGGGGCAGGCGAGTAATGAAAAACTGTTTTTT. It specifies CASRGQASNEKLFF. The chain employs TRBV27 and TRBJ1-4; D is perhaps TRBD1 (5 bases). The germline V gene encodes CDR1 MNHEY and CDR2 SMNVEV (reference sequence). The V end lost 6 bases, the J end lost 4 bases, and 12 bases lay between the germline ends. The CDR3 sequence is 14 residues long.